One and the same sample provided the 10 T cell receptor beta chains below, sequenced in a study of cytomegalovirus exposure and HLA in healthy donors. It was with 60 Vbeta and 13 Jbeta primers that the PCR ran. Assay: immunoSEQ multiplex PCR; the TCRdb copy retains only in-frame clones and omits some. The table shows some 130,000 clones, with 84% occurring only once. Specimen: PBMCs. The receptors shown here come from a man in his fifties or sixties in good health and CMV-seronegative.

This clone was observed a few times. The rearrangement uses TRBV29-1 and TRBJ2-7, with a tentative D call TRBD1 (6 bases). This CDR3 region has 13 residues. Trimming took off 4 bases at V and 5 bases at J, with 15 bases between the two ends. The germline V gene encodes CDR1 SQVTM and CDR2 ANQGSEA. The CDR3 nucleotides are TGCAGCGTTGGTAGTTTTGAGGGGGACGAGCAGTACTTC. This translates into CSVGSFEGDEQYF.

This chain links TRBV5-1 with TRBJ2-3; TRBD1 might be the D (5 bases). Germline-derived CDR1 and CDR2 are SGHRS and YFSETQ. This CDR3 has 15 residues. Deletions cut 7 bases from V and 5 bases from J, with 20 bases between. The DNA of the CDR3 is TGCGCCAGCGGACAAGCTCCCCCTAAGCAAGATACGCAGTATTTT. Translation: CASGQAPPKQDTQYF.

The chain couples TRBV13 to TRBJ2-3, with 12 bases fitting TRBD1. Per the germline V gene, CDR1 is PRHDT and CDR2 is FYEKMQ (reference sequence). This CDR3 spans 16 amino acids. With V trimmed by 5 bases and J by 5 bases, 8 bases remained unmatched. The CDR3 region has the DNA TGTGCCAGCAGCCCGGCCGGGACAGGGGGCCTAGATACGCAGTATTTT. Encoded protein: CASSPAGTGGLDTQYF.

This rearrangement joins TRBV5-6 to TRBJ2-1; 9 bases are shared with TRBD2. Germline assignment: CDR1 SGHDT and CDR2 YYEEEE. This CDR3 has 15 residues. J lost 4 bases, V lost 4 bases, and 6 bases had no gene match. The chain's CDR3 is CASSISSGAYNEQFF. Here the CDR3 DNA reads TGTGCCAGCAGCATTTCTAGCGGGGCGTACAATGAGCAGTTCTTC.

The chain carries TRBV27 and TRBJ2-3, with unresolved D. This CDR3 is built from 14 residues. V was pared by 0 bases and J by 5 bases, with 9 bases between. Germline V gene data show CDR1 as MNHEY and CDR2 as SMNVEV (reference sequence). The DNA for the CDR3 is TGTGCCAGCAGTTTATCCCGGTTTGAAGATACGCAGTATTTT. This translates into CASSLSRFEDTQYF.

The chain links TRBV5-6 to TRBJ1-4; 7 bases align to TRBD1. Trimming cost V 0 bases and J 6 bases; bases outside gene matches: 2. From germline, CDR1 is SGHDT and CDR2 YYEEEE. The CDR3 spans 14 residues. The DNA of the CDR3 is TGTGCCAGCAGCTTGGCCACAGGGGATGAAAAACTGTTTTTT. This codes for CASSLATGDEKLFF.

V usage is TRBV2 and J usage is TRBJ1-1; D is possibly TRBD1 (5 bases). The length of the CDR3 is 13 residues. The germline gives CDR1 SNHLY, CDR2 FYNNEI. The ends were cut back, 4 bases at V and 3 bases at J, with 9 bases in the middle. The CDR3 sequence: CASSGPGDTEAFF. The CDR3 DNA is TGTGCCAGCAGTGGTCCGGGGGACACTGAAGCTTTCTTT.

The chain joins TRBV14 to TRBJ1-4; maybe TRBD1 (6 bases). This CDR3 is built from 16 residues. Trimming left V 3 bases short and J 4 bases short, with 15 bases between. Germline values: CDR1 SGHDN, CDR2 FVKESK. CDR3 bases: TGTGCCAGCAGCCATTACAGGGAGATAGGTAATGAAAAACTGTTTTTT. This encodes CASSHYREIGNEKLFF.

This chain uses TRBV7-2 with TRBJ1-5; perhaps TRBD1 as D (6 bases). The germline gives CDR1 SGHTA, CDR2 FQGNSA. CDR3 length: 16 amino acids. Trimming removed 4 bases from V and 5 bases from J, with 18 bases in between. The CDR3 region is CASSSVRGRDHQPQHF. CDR3 nucleotide sequence: TGTGCCAGCAGCTCGGTCAGGGGCAGGGATCATCAGCCCCAGCATTTT.

The chain's CDR3 is CASSPAGNEQFF. For the CDR3, the DNA is TGTGCCAGCAGCCCCGCAGGGAATGAGCAGTTCTTC. The chain couples TRBV6-6 to TRBJ2-1; tentatively, D is TRBD1 (5 bases). The CDR3 extends over 12 amino acids. Germline lookup yields CDR1 MNHNY and CDR2 SVGAGI (reference sequence). The V gene lost 6 bases and the J gene lost 7 bases, with 10 bases spanning the gap.